These T cell receptor beta chains were read from a single sample in a study of early T cells in non-severe SARS-CoV-2 infection. One entry per CDR3 protein results from TCRdb running MiXCR on the 5' RACE reads. The table lists around 70,000 distinct CDR3 sequences, about a tenth of them singletons, with around 5.8% in the top ten. Sequenced sample: whole blood. All receptors come from an adult who was a healthcare worker with PCR-confirmed SARS-CoV-2 infection or an uninfected control (not recorded which). The CDR3 runs from the conserved cysteine through the conserved F or W. Some rows have no size entry. The others give once, few or many, or a class for an expanded clone.

>TRBJ1-2|13|many|TRBV7-3
CASSGPPNYGYTF
>TRBJ2-1|15|many|TRBV11-2
CASSPIGGRGNEQFF
>TRBJ2-2|16|many|TRBV7-6
CASSLGSGELTGELFF
>TRBJ1-2|14|many|TRBV10-3
CAIGPMDRLYGYTF
>TRBJ1-1|16|many|TRBV5-6
CASSLTRDRTYTEAFF
>TRBJ2-7|12|few|TRBV6-1
CASRMGSYEQYF
>TRBJ1-4|16|-|TRBV25-1
CASSDLGERGREKLLF
>TRBJ2-1|16|-|TRBV7-8
CASSPFESGHYNEQFF
>TRBJ2-5|14|few|TRBV11-2
CASSLRAGKETQYF
>TRBJ1-5|14|few|TRBV12-3/TRBV12-4
CASTRQAMNQPQHF
>TRBJ1-5|13|-|TRBV19
CASGGPYNQPQHF
>TRBJ1-5|13|many|TRBV12-3/TRBV12-4
CASSWDRRQPQHF
>TRBJ2-2|14|once|TRBV7-9
CASSARDTTGELFF
>TRBJ1-1|11|many|TRBV28
CASTLTSVAFF
>TRBJ2-3|13|many|TRBV11-3
CASSLGPKDTQYF
>TRBJ2-5|14|-|TRBV20-1
CSANREVGGETQYF
>TRBJ2-5|13|few|TRBV9
CASSVKGGETQYF
>TRBJ1-6|13|-|TRBV6-2/TRBV6-3
CASIGTANSPLHF
>TRBJ2-7|16|few|TRBV9
CASSAGPPPGAYEQYF
>TRBJ1-4|18|few|TRBV4-3
CASSQDGVRIGYGEKLFF
>TRBJ1-5|14|few|TRBV28
CASIGAGIGQPQHF
>TRBJ1-5|15|few|TRBV5-6
CASQTGPLDSQPQHF
>TRBJ2-5|15|many|TRBV5-1
CASSRRGAGPETQYF
>TRBJ1-4|11|-|TRBV2
CASGEGEKLFF